These 21 T cell receptor beta chains were sequenced from one sample in a study of CD8 T cells in Susac syndrome. When the RNA was reverse transcribed, random hexamers were used with an input of about 0.45 to 1 ug. TCRdb reprocessed the immunoSEQ multiplex PCR reads with MiXCR, giving one entry per CDR3 protein. The sample contains some 180,000 distinct CDR3 sequences, just under 95% of which appear only once. The sample consisted of CD4+ T cells from PBMCs. These receptors all come from a human donor with Susac syndrome.

The V gene is TRBV5-8, the J gene TRBJ1-1; D is ambiguous. The CDR3 spans 16 residues. Germline loops: CDR1 SGHTS, CDR2 YDEGEE. V was trimmed by 7 bases and J by 1 base, leaving 20 bases between them. The CDR3 loop is CASESRLGSENTEAFF. CDR3 in DNA: TGTGCCAGCGAATCCAGACTTGGGTCTGAGAACACTGAAGCTTTCTTT.

The V and J genes are TRBV4-2 and TRBJ1-5; D gene uncertain. The CDR3 is 16 residues long. Germline CDR1 reads LGHNA; CDR2 reads YNFKEQ. Trimming took 1 base from V and 0 from J, leaving 10 bases between them. The CDR3 bases are TGTGCCAGCAGCCAAGGGACCGGTTTTAGCAATCAGCCCCAGCATTTT. Amino acids: CASSQGTGFSNQPQHF.

The V and J genes are TRBV27 and TRBJ2-2; no clear D gene. Germline CDR1 MNHEY, CDR2 SMNVEV (reference sequence). CDR3 length: 15 amino acids. The V and J ends lost 4 bases and 3 bases respectively, with 12 bases between them. This CDR3 reads CASSSRRSDTGELFF. The DNA of the CDR3 is TGTGCCAGCAGTTCCAGGCGGAGTGACACCGGGGAGCTGTTTTTT.

The chain combines TRBV4-3 with TRBJ2-3, with 14 nucleotides matching TRBD2. This CDR3 region has 18 residues. Germline CDR1 LGHNA, CDR2 YSLEER. Trimming took 3 bases from V and 3 from J; bases not matched to a gene: 8. CDR3 amino acids: CASSQAGLAGGNTDTQYF. The CDR3 nucleotides are TGCGCCAGCAGCCAGGCCGGACTAGCGGGAGGTAATACAGATACGCAGTATTTT.

V usage is TRBV29-1 and J usage is TRBJ2-7; 11 bases are a match to TRBD1. Trimming took 1 base from V and 0 from J; bases not matched to a gene: 2. The V gene's germline CDR1 is SQVTM and CDR2 ANQGSEA. The CDR3 extends over 15 amino acids. The CDR3 nucleotides are TGCAGCGTTGAAGGAGGGACAGGGGGCTCCTACGAGCAGTACTTC. It codes for CSVEGGTGGSYEQYF.

The chain has TRBV30 and TRBJ1-2, with TRBD1 as a possible D gene (5 bases). The CDR3 consists of 13 residues. Per germline, CDR1 GTSNPN and CDR2 SVGIG (reference sequence). V was clipped by 0 bases and J by 3 bases, with 8 bases between them. The CDR3 sequence is CAWSVTGDYGYTF. DNA for the CDR3: TGTGCCTGGAGTGTAACAGGAGACTATGGCTACACCTTC.

This chain links TRBV5-1 with TRBJ1-6; D call uncertain. There are 13 residues in the CDR3. Germline assignment: CDR1 SGHRS and CDR2 YFSETQ. Trimming took off 4 bases at V and 8 bases at J, with 10 bases between the two ends. CDR3 amino acids: CASSHDSDSPLHF. The CDR3 bases are TGCGCCAGCAGCCACGACTCAGATTCACCCCTCCACTTT.

The J gene is TRBJ2-7, the V gene TRBV28; 10 nucleotides align to TRBD2. Per the germline V gene, CDR1 is MDHEN and CDR2 is SYDVKM. The trim removed 6 bases at V and 5 bases at J, leaving 10 bases unmatched. The CDR3 consists of 15 residues. In DNA form, the CDR3 reads TGTGCCAGCAGCCGACCTAGCGGGAGTTTGAACGAGCAGTACTTC. This encodes CASSRPSGSLNEQYF.

CDR3 in DNA: TGTGCCAGCACCCAAGGTCTCCAGCAGTCCCCGACCTACGAGCAGTACTTC. Translation: CASTQGLQQSPTYEQYF. The chain is built from TRBV21-1 and TRBJ2-7; the table gives TRBD2 as D, unverified against the DNA. TRBV21-1 is designated a pseudogene. The CDR3 is 17 residues long.

This chain connects TRBV15 to TRBJ2-3; 10 nucleotides match TRBD2. V lost 0 bases to trimming and J lost 6 bases; unmatched junction nucleotides: 6. Germline lookup yields CDR1 LNHNV and CDR2 YYDKDF (reference sequence). The CDR3 contains 16 residues. CDR3 sequence (DNA): TGTGCCACCAGCAGAGATATAGCGGGAGGAGTGGATACGCAGTATTTT. It specifies CATSRDIAGGVDTQYF.

The chain is built from TRBV28 and TRBJ2-7, with 14 bases fitting TRBD2. Germline assignment: CDR1 MDHEN and CDR2 SYDVKM. Trimming cost V 3 bases and J 0 bases; bases outside gene matches: 7. The CDR3 is made up of 18 amino acids. CDR3 region: CASSFHGLAGGLSYEQYF. The CDR3 coding sequence is TGTGCCAGCAGTTTCCATGGACTAGCGGGGGGCCTCTCCTACGAGCAGTACTTC.

The gene calls are TRBV28 and TRBJ2-2, with D perhaps TRBD2 (6 bases). This CDR3 contains 15 residues. Germline CDR1 MDHEN, CDR2 SYDVKM. Trimming shortened V by 6 bases and J by 6 bases, and 17 bases separated the two germline ends. This CDR3 reads CASSLWGESSGELFF. The CDR3 DNA reads as TGTGCCAGCAGCCTTTGGGGGGAGAGCTCCGGGGAGCTGTTTTTT.

The chain carries TRBV11-2 and TRBJ2-7, with TRBD2 matching 7 bases. Germline V lookup: CDR1 SGHAT, CDR2 FQNNGV. The CDR3 spans 15 residues. V gave up 10 bases and J gave up 3 bases; unmatched junction bases: 15. This CDR3 is CAISGPPGGYYEQYF. The CDR3, as DNA: TGTGCCATTAGCGGGCCTCCCGGGGGGTACTACGAGCAGTACTTC.

In nucleotides, the CDR3 is TGTGCCACCAGCAGCAGACAGGGGACTCAGCCCCAGCATTTT. This gives the protein CATSSRQGTQPQHF. The rearrangement links TRBV15 to TRBJ1-5; 8 nucleotides match TRBD1. J gave up 6 bases and V 3 bases, and 4 bases lay outside the gene matches. The CDR3 loop spans 14 amino acids. Germline V CDR1 and CDR2: LNHNV, YYDKDF (reference sequence).

CDR3 nucleotides: TGCAGCGTTGTTTCGGGAGGGTTAGATACGCAGTATTTT. It encodes CSVVSGGLDTQYF. The chain links TRBV29-1 to TRBJ2-3; TRBD2 matches at 8 bases. The CDR3 has 13 residues. The V gene end was trimmed by 4 bases and the J gene end by 5 bases; junction bases not matched to a gene: 5. The V gene's germline CDR1 is SQVTM and CDR2 ANQGSEA.

This rearrangement joins TRBV7-2 to TRBJ1-5, with D tentatively TRBD1 (5 bases). Germline CDR1 and CDR2: SGHTA and FQGNSA. The V gene lost 2 bases and the J gene lost 7 bases, with 9 bases spanning the gap. This CDR3 region has 13 residues. In nucleotides, the CDR3 is TGTGCCAGCAGCTTATTGTGGGGCCAGCCCCAGCATTTT. It specifies CASSLLWGQPQHF.

The chain is built from TRBV29-1 and TRBJ2-7; D may be TRBD1 (5 bases). Germline-derived CDR1 and CDR2 are SQVTM and ANQGSEA. Trimming took off 1 base at V and 6 bases at J, with 19 bases between the two ends. The CDR3 extends over 15 amino acids. Written as DNA, the CDR3 is TGCAGCGTTGAAGTTAGTAAGGGGTCGGTATTCGAGCAGTACTTC. It encodes CSVEVSKGSVFEQYF.

This chain uses TRBV6-6 with TRBJ1-4; D not resolved. The CDR3 is 14 residues long. In germline, CDR1 is MNHNY, CDR2 SVGAGI (reference sequence). V was cut by 6 bases and J by 4 bases, with 12 bases left in between. CDR3 bases: TGTGCCAGCAGGGATCGGTTGGTTAATGAAAAACTGTTTTTT. Protein product: CASRDRLVNEKLFF.

Concerning this clonotype itself: At one of its ends the junction is not consistent with the germline gene, which may arise from a read error. This rearrangement joins TRBV29-1 to TRBJ2-3, with D perhaps TRBD2 (6 bases). This CDR3 contains 12 residues. Per germline, CDR1 SQVTM and CDR2 ANQGSEA. For the CDR3, the DNA is TGCAGTAGCTATACTAGCAGAGATACGCAGTATTTT. This codes for CSSYTSRDTQYF.

This chain joins TRBV15 and TRBJ1-2; no definite D call. This CDR3 is built from 15 residues. The ends were cut back, 2 bases at V and 2 bases at J, with 12 bases in the middle. In germline, CDR1 is LNHNV, CDR2 YYDKDF (reference sequence). In DNA form, the CDR3 reads TGTGCCACCAGCAGACCCCCCAGAGCCAACTATGGCTACACCTTC. Protein: CATSRPPRANYGYTF.

J is TRBJ1-5 and V is TRBV28, with 7 bases matching TRBD1. In germline, CDR1 is MDHEN, CDR2 SYDVKM. V was clipped by 1 base and J by 2 bases; unmatched bases: 8. The CDR3 sequence is 17 residues long. The CDR3 DNA reads TGTGCCAGCAGTTTATATAGGGACGGGACAGGCAATCAGCCCCAGCATTTT. This codes for CASSLYRDGTGNQPQHF.